This T cell receptor (beta chain) was identified during a study of T cell changes during pregnancy in multiple sclerosis. The assay was immunoSEQ multiplex PCR, and TCRdb's table has in-frame clones only and misses some. Of tens of thousands of clones listed, approximately 92% are singletons. CDR1 and CDR2 from the germline V gene are SGHTA and FQGNSA. The CDR3 contains 15 residues. The J segment lost 4 bases and the V segment lost 5 bases, leaving 4 bases of the junction unmatched. The sequenced sample was CD4+ T cells from peripheral blood mononuclear cells, obtained after pregnancy. The sequence was collected from a female donor in good health, enrolled as a control in a pregnancy study. The chain couples TRBV7-2 to TRBJ2-3; TRBD2 matches at 12 bases. The CDR3 DNA follows: TGTGCCAGCAGCACCCGGACTAGCGGGGCAGATACGCAGTATTTT. Its protein is CASSTRTSGADTQYF.